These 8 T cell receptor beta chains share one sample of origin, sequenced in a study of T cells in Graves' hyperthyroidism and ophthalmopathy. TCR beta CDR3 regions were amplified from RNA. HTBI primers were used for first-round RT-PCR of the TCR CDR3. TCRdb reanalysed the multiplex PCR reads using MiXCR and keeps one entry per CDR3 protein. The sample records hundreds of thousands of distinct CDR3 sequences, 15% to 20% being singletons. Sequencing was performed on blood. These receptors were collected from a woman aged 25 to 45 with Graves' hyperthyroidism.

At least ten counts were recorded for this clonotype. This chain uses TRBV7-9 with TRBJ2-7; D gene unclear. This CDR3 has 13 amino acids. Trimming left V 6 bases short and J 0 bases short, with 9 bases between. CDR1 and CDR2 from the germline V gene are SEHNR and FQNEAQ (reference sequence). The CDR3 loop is CASSFPGSYEQYF. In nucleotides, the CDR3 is TGTGCCAGCAGTTTCCCGGGCTCCTACGAGCAGTACTTC.

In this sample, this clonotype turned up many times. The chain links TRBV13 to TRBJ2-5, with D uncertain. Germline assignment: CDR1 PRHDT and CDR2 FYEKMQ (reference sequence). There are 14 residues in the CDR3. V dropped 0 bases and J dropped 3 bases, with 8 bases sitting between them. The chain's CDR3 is CASSLGLPKETQYF. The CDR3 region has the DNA TGTGCCAGCAGCTTAGGACTACCTAAAGAGACCCAGTACTTC.

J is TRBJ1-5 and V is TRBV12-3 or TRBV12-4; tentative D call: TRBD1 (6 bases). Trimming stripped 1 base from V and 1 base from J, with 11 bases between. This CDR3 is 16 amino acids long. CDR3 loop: CASSLEGGLSNQPQHF. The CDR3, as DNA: TGTGCCAGCAGTTTAGAGGGGGGGTTGAGCAATCAGCCCCAGCATTTT.

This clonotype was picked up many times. The CDR3 nucleotides read TGTGCCAGCATCGGAGAGACCCAGTACTTC. It encodes CASIGETQYF. This chain links TRBV2 with TRBJ2-5; D unclear. The germline V gene encodes CDR1 SNHLY and CDR2 FYNNEI. Trimming pared 7 bases from V and 4 bases from J, leaving 4 bases between. This CDR3 has 10 residues.

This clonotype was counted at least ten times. In nucleotides, the CDR3 is TGCAGTGCTAGAGTCAGGCAGGGACGCTCCTATAATTCACCCCTCCACTTT. Protein: CSARVRQGRSYNSPLHF. This chain uses TRBV20-1 with TRBJ1-6, with D maybe TRBD1 (5 bases). Germline CDR1 DFQATT, CDR2 SNEGSKA (reference sequence). V was cut by 1 base and J by 0 bases, with 13 bases left in between. This CDR3 contains 17 residues.

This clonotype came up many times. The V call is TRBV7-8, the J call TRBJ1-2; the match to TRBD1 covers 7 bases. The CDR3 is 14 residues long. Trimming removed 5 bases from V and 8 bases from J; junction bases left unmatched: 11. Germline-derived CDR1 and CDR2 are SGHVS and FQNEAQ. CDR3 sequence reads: CASSPTGKAKGYTF. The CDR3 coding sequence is TGTGCCAGCAGCCCGACAGGGAAAGCTAAGGGCTACACCTTC. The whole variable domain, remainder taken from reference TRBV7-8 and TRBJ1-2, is GAGVSQSPRYKVAKRGQDVALRCDPISGHVSLFWYQQALGQGPEFLTYFQNEAQLDKSGLPSDRFFAERPEGSVSTLKIQRTQQEDSAVYLCASSPTGKAKGYTFGSGTRLTVV.

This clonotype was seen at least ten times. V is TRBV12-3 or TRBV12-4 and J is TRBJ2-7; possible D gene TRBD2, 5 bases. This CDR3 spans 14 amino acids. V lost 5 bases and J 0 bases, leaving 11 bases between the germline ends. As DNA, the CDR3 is TGTGCCAGCAGTCCTGTAGCGCTCTCCTACGAGCAGTACTTC. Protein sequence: CASSPVALSYEQYF.

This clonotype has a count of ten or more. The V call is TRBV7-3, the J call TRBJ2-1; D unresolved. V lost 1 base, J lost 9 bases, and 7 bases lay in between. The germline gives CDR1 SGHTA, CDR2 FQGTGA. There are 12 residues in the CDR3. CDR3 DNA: TGTGCCAGCAGCTTAAATAGTGCTGAGCAGTTCTTC. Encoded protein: CASSLNSAEQFF.